These 30 T cell receptor beta chains share one sample of origin, sequenced in a study of T cell responses to AZD1222 COVID-19 vaccine. Sequencing was performed with immunoSEQ multiplex PCR; in TCRdb, only in-frame clones are kept and a portion is missing. Here the sample spans some 200,000 clones, approximately 91% being singletons. Sequencing was performed on peripheral blood, taken on day 0 of AZD1222 vaccination. The receptors were sampled from an adult in good health.

The chain recombines TRBV3-1 (or the pseudogene TRBV3-2) with TRBJ2-7, with D unresolved. The CDR3 contains 14 residues. Trimming shortened V by 2 bases and J by 6 bases, and 14 bases separated the two germline ends. Germline V gene lookup returns CDR1 LGHDT and CDR2 YNNKEL (reference sequence). The CDR3 bases are TGTGCCAGCAGCCAAAACATGAATCGGGCCGAGCAGTACTTC. This codes for CASSQNMNRAEQYF.

The gene calls are TRBV7-3 and TRBJ2-1, with D perhaps TRBD2 (7 bases). With 2 bases removed from V and 8 bases from J, the gap between germline ends came to 19 bases. Germline V gene lookup returns CDR1 SGHTA and CDR2 FQGTGA. CDR3 length: 16 residues. CDR3 residues: CASSLGRGGAMYEQFF. For the CDR3, the DNA is TGTGCCAGCAGCTTAGGCCGTGGGGGGGCCATGTATGAGCAGTTCTTC.

V and J are TRBV14 and TRBJ1-4, with D unresolved. Germline V CDR1 and CDR2: SGHDN, FVKESK. Between the trimmed V and J ends, which lost 4 bases and 8 bases, there was a span of 5 bases. This CDR3 spans 11 amino acids. The CDR3 coding sequence is TGTGCCAGCAGCCGGAAAGAAAAACTGTTTTTT. This sequence encodes CASSRKEKLFF.

CDR3: CASSLGRGPSVGAKNIQYF. The CDR3 DNA is TGTGCCAGCAGCTTAGGGAGGGGGCCAAGCGTGGGAGCCAAAAACATTCAGTACTTC. The gene calls are TRBV11-2 and TRBJ2-4; TRBD1 is a possible D gene (7 bases). CDR1 is SGHAT, CDR2 FQNNGV, per germline. V lost 1 base to trimming and J lost 0 bases, with 19 bases between them. The CDR3 contains 19 residues.

Worth noting for this clone: Compared with germline, one end of the junction differs, possibly owing to a read error. The chain has TRBV2 and TRBJ1-5; weak D call: TRBD1 (6 bases). From germline, CDR1 is SNHLY and CDR2 FYNNEI. The CDR3 sequence is 14 residues long. The CDR3 region has the DNA TGTGCCAGCAGCGAAGGGGGGGGAAATCAGCCCCAGCATTTT. Translation gives CASSEGGGNQPQHF.

The chain has TRBV19 and TRBJ2-3, with a weak D call TRBD1 (6 bases). The V gene's germline CDR1 is LNHDA and CDR2 SQIVND (reference sequence). Trimming removed 6 bases from V and 4 bases from J, with 11 bases in between. There are 13 residues in the CDR3. The CDR3 DNA reads as TGTGCCAGTAGGGGCAGGGGTGCAGATACGCAGTATTTT. Translating it yields CASRGRGADTQYF.

The J gene is TRBJ2-1, the V gene TRBV6-5; D not certain. The CDR3 is 13 residues long. V was shortened by 4 bases and J by 7 bases, with 11 bases between the two germline ends. Germline CDR1 MNHEY, CDR2 SVGAGI. The CDR3 nucleotides read TGTGCCAGCAGTTCCAACCTAGTTAATGAGCAGTTCTTC. Translation gives CASSSNLVNEQFF.

The genes are TRBV28 and TRBJ1-5; TRBD1 might be the D (5 bases). V was trimmed by 5 bases and J by 5 bases, leaving 16 bases between them. The CDR3 extends over 15 amino acids. Looked up from germline, CDR1 is MDHEN and CDR2 is SYDVKM. The CDR3 nucleotides read TGTGCCAGCAGTCCAAACCGGGGGTTGGATCAGCCCCAGCATTTT. Translating it yields CASSPNRGLDQPQHF.

The chain couples TRBV2 to TRBJ2-7; maybe TRBD2 (6 bases). Trimming cost V 7 bases and J 0 bases, with 16 bases left between them. Germline loops: CDR1 SNHLY, CDR2 FYNNEI. This CDR3 has 15 amino acids. The CDR3 DNA reads TGTGCCAGCATTAGTAGCGGCACGAGCTCCTACGAGCAGTACTTC. Its protein product is CASISSGTSSYEQYF.

The chain is built from TRBV2 and TRBJ2-1, with 12 bases aligning to TRBD1. The CDR3 spans 12 residues. Per germline, CDR1 SNHLY and CDR2 FYNNEI. After removal of 6 bases from V and 13 bases from J, the junction contained 4 bases not matched to a gene. CDR3 sequence (DNA): TGTGCCAGCAGCGGGACAGGGGGCCCCCAGTTCTTC. Translating it yields CASSGTGGPQFF.

This chain joins TRBV4-1 and TRBJ1-5; tentative D call: TRBD1 (6 bases). This CDR3 has 16 amino acids. V was clipped by 0 bases and J by 5 bases, with 14 bases between them. Germline-derived CDR1 and CDR2 are MGHRA and YSYEKL. CDR3 sequence (DNA): TGCGCCAGCAGCCAAGACCCCGGGGGCGGGGATCAGCCCCAGCATTTT. Protein product: CASSQDPGGGDQPQHF.

The chain uses TRBV14 and TRBJ1-2; 8 bases agree with TRBD1. The ends lost 3 bases at V and 4 bases at J; junction bases unmatched: 10. Germline V gene lookup returns CDR1 SGHDN and CDR2 FVKESK. CDR3 length equals 16 residues. In DNA form, the CDR3 reads TGTGCCAGCAGCCACGTGGGGGGACAGGAGTCCTATGGCTACACCTTC. Translated, it gives CASSHVGGQESYGYTF.

The chain is built from TRBV29-1 and TRBJ2-1, with 10 bases fitting TRBD2. With V trimmed by 1 base and J by 7 bases, 7 bases remained unmatched. The CDR3 covers 15 residues. The germline V gene has CDR1 SQVTM and CDR2 ANQGSEA. The CDR3 DNA sequence: TGCAGCGTTGAAGGGGGGAAGCGGGAGGGTAATGAGCAGTTCTTC. Amino acid sequence: CSVEGGKREGNEQFF.

This clone was observed once. J is TRBJ2-3 and V is TRBV5-1; D may be TRBD1 (5 bases). In germline, CDR1 is SGHRS, CDR2 YFSETQ. Trimming shortened V by 2 bases and J by 2 bases, and 18 bases separated the two germline ends. CDR3 length equals 17 residues. The CDR3 reads CASSFSATVLNTDTQYF. In nucleotides, the CDR3 is TGCGCCAGCAGCTTTTCTGCGACAGTACTAAACACAGATACGCAGTATTTT.

The chain has TRBV6-2 or TRBV6-3 and TRBJ2-5; no clear D. Trimming left V 2 bases short and J 4 bases short, with 2 bases between. CDR3 size: 11 residues. Germline CDR1 reads MNHEY; CDR2 reads SVGEGT. CDR3 sequence reads: CASSYLETQYF. The CDR3 DNA reads as TGTGCCAGCAGTTACCTAGAGACCCAGTACTTC.

The V gene is TRBV2, the J gene TRBJ1-4; 8 bases align to TRBD1. CDR1 is SNHLY, CDR2 FYNNEI, per germline. CDR3 size: 14 residues. V was clipped by 6 bases and J by 4 bases; unmatched bases: 4. The CDR3 DNA is TGTGCCAGCAGCCACGACAGGGGTAATGAAAAACTGTTTTTT. Encoded protein: CASSHDRGNEKLFF.

The chain joins TRBV3-1 (or the pseudogene TRBV3-2) to TRBJ2-1; the match to TRBD2 covers 8 bases. Germline CDR1 reads LGHDT; CDR2 reads YNNKEL (reference sequence). The CDR3 is 15 amino acids. Trimming took 4 bases from V and 3 from J; bases not matched to a gene: 5. The CDR3 protein is CASSLRGGLYNEQFF. CDR3 sequence (DNA): TGTGCCAGCAGCCTACGGGGGGGCCTCTACAATGAGCAGTTCTTC.

This clone showed up just once. The chain employs TRBV7-2 and TRBJ2-2; tentatively, D is TRBD2 (6 bases). V was clipped by 1 base and J by 6 bases, with 18 bases between them. Germline V gene data show CDR1 as SGHTA and CDR2 as FQGNSA. The CDR3 is 17 residues long. CDR3 bases: TGTGCCAGCAGCTTAGTCGACTGGAGGGTGAGGGCCGGGGAGCTGTTTTTT. Translated, it gives CASSLVDWRVRAGELFF.

The chain combines TRBV19 with TRBJ2-7; TRBD1 aligns across 11 bases. The CDR3 has 15 residues. Trimming cost V 3 bases and J 2 bases; bases outside gene matches: 3. Germline V gene lookup returns CDR1 LNHDA and CDR2 SQIVND (reference sequence). The CDR3 sequence: CASSIGQGAAYEQYF. CDR3 bases: TGTGCCAGTAGTATTGGACAGGGGGCCGCCTACGAGCAGTACTTC.

The rearrangement links TRBV3-1 (or the pseudogene TRBV3-2) to TRBJ1-2; perhaps TRBD1 as D (5 bases). V shed 2 bases and J shed 8 bases, with 18 bases lying between them. This CDR3 is built from 15 residues. Germline lookup yields CDR1 LGHDT and CDR2 YNNKEL (reference sequence). This chain's CDR3 is CASSQKSSGVSGYTF. The CDR3 DNA is TGTGCCAGCAGCCAAAAGTCCTCGGGGGTGTCAGGCTACACCTTC.

This sequence joins TRBV13 and TRBJ2-7, with 11 bases aligning to TRBD2. This CDR3 region has 17 residues. CDR1 PRHDT and CDR2 FYEKMQ come from the germline V gene (reference sequence). V was clipped by 0 bases and J by 2 bases; unmatched bases: 6. CDR3 residues: CASSLGGRLAGTYEQYF. The CDR3 DNA follows: TGTGCCAGCAGCTTAGGGGGTCGACTAGCGGGGACCTACGAGCAGTACTTC.

The rearrangement joins TRBV7-9 to TRBJ2-3; possibly TRBD1 or TRBD2 for D (7 bases each). This CDR3 region has 14 residues. Germline CDR1 SEHNR, CDR2 FQNEAQ (reference sequence). V lost 8 bases and J 4 bases, leaving 16 bases between the germline ends. The CDR3 DNA is TGTGCCAGCTCTCAGGGGGGGGCGGCAGATACGCAGTATTTT. This sequence encodes CASSQGGAADTQYF. Drawing the rest from reference TRBV7-9 and TRBJ2-3, the complete variable domain is DTGVSQNPRHKITKRGQNVTFRCDPISEHNRLYWYRQTLGQGPEFLTYFQNEAQLEKSRLLSDRFSAERPKGSFSTLEIQRTEQGDSAMYLCASSQGGAADTQYFGPGTRLTVL.

The V and J genes are TRBV9 and TRBJ1-3; TRBD1 agrees at 8 bases. Trimming at V came to 0 bases and at J to 0 bases, leaving 5 bases not matched to a gene. Germline CDR1 is SGDLS and CDR2 is YYNGEE. The CDR3 contains 17 residues. As DNA, the CDR3 is TGTGCCAGCAGCGTAGCCCCGACAGGGGCCTCTGGAAACACCATATATTTT. Protein: CASSVAPTGASGNTIYF. The full variable domain, its missing parts supplied by reference TRBV9 and TRBJ1-3, is DSGVTQTPKHLITATGQRVTLRCSPRSGDLSVYWYQQSLDQGLQFLIQYYNGEERAKGNILERFSAQQFPDLHSELNLSSLELGDSALYFCASSVAPTGASGNTIYFGEGSWLTVV.

CDR3 coding DNA: TGTGCCAGCAGCGGAAGGGCCGCCCCCCCCTACAATGAGCAGTTCTTC. As protein: CASSGRAAPPYNEQFF. This rearrangement joins TRBV7-9 to TRBJ2-1; D unclear. Germline-derived CDR1 and CDR2 are SEHNR and FQNEAQ (reference sequence). V lost 5 bases and J 2 bases, leaving 16 bases between the germline ends. The CDR3 loop spans 16 amino acids.

The chain is built from TRBV7-9 and TRBJ2-3; TRBD2 matches 10 bases. Germline V gene data show CDR1 as SEHNR and CDR2 as FQNEAQ (reference sequence). Trimming cost V 5 bases and J 2 bases; bases outside gene matches: 7. CDR3 size: 16 residues. The CDR3 here is CASSKAGGRSTDTQYF. The CDR3 coding sequence is TGTGCCAGCAGCAAAGCGGGGGGGCGATCCACAGATACGCAGTATTTT.

The chain joins TRBV28 to TRBJ2-1; the D gene could be TRBD1 or TRBD2 (5 bases each). Trimming cost V 7 bases and J 5 bases, with 21 bases left between them. The CDR3 runs 16 residues. Germline V CDR1 and CDR2: MDHEN, SYDVKM. CDR3 nucleotide sequence: TGTGCCAGCACGCGAATATCGGGACGAGGTAACAATGAGCAGTTCTTC. This codes for CASTRISGRGNNEQFF.

The V and J genes are TRBV10-3 and TRBJ2-7, with TRBD1 matching 9 bases. Germline values: CDR1 ENHRY, CDR2 SYGVKD. The CDR3 has 14 residues. After removal of 11 bases from V and 1 base from J, the junction contained 9 bases not matched to a gene. Here the CDR3 reads CAVIRDRESYEQYF. For the CDR3, the DNA is TGTGCCGTGATCCGGGACAGGGAATCCTACGAGCAGTACTTC.

V usage is TRBV7-8 and J usage is TRBJ1-5, with unresolved D. The V end lost 1 base, the J end lost 5 bases, and 12 bases lay between the germline ends. The germline gives CDR1 SGHVS, CDR2 FQNEAQ. This CDR3 region has 15 residues. The CDR3 loop reads CASSLGQARDQPQHF. For the CDR3, the DNA is TGTGCCAGCAGCTTAGGGCAAGCCCGCGATCAGCCCCAGCATTTT.

The chain's CDR3 is CASKGTSFRQPQHF. In nucleotides, the CDR3 is TGTGCCAGCAAAGGGACATCTTTTAGACAGCCCCAGCATTTT. The chain has TRBV19 and TRBJ1-5; D possibly corresponds to TRBD1 (6 bases). This CDR3 spans 14 amino acids. Trimming shortened V by 9 bases and J by 7 bases, and 19 bases separated the two germline ends. Germline CDR1 is LNHDA and CDR2 is SQIVND (reference sequence).

This clone occurred a few times. This chain connects TRBV7-2 to TRBJ1-1, with D hard to call. Trimming took 1 base from V and 3 from J, leaving 12 bases between them. The length of the CDR3 is 15 residues. CDR1 and CDR2 (germline): SGHTA, FQGNSA. DNA of the CDR3: TGTGCCAGCAGCTTAGTATCTGGTATGGACACTGAAGCTTTCTTT. It is translated as CASSLVSGMDTEAFF.